Included here is one TCR beta chain sequence, with context. The antigen is unknown. This entry belongs to a study of cytomegalovirus exposure and HLA in healthy donors. The primer mix had 60 Vbeta and 13 Jbeta primers. Per the original methods: An analysis performed later counted 75 million to 80 million unique TCR beta chains (approximately 10 million of them shared). Sequencing was performed with immunoSEQ multiplex PCR; in TCRdb, only in-frame clones are kept and a portion is missing. That table furnishes V, J and clone size, whereas the DNA furnished D and trimming. The repertoire has about 98,000 clones, about three quarters of them found once; the top ten carry roughly 1.5%. Overall study findings and caveats: About 90% or about 30% of the time was how often most TCR beta V segments were productive, according to an earlier analysis. One cluster of highly shared sequence variants probably arose as a sequencing artifact.

V dropped 10 bases and J dropped 5; count of bases not matched to a gene: 9. Germline V gene sequence: CDR1 SEHNR, CDR2 FQNEAQ (reference sequence). The CDR3 is 13 residues long. The specimen sequenced was PBMCs. The chain uses TRBV7-9 and TRBJ2-5; 8 nucleotides agree with TRBD1. This TCR was sampled from a man in his forties or fifties in good health and CMV-seronegative. Here the CDR3 DNA reads TGTGCCACTGGACAGGGAACGGTCGAGACCCAGTACTTC. Translated: CATGQGTVETQYF.